This is a list of T cell receptor beta chains from one sample in a study of T cells after yellow fever vaccination. TCRdb redid the calling of the 5' RACE reads with MiXCR, one entry per CDR3 protein. The sample has 450,000 to 600,000 distinct CDR3 sequences, about a sixth seen once. This specimen was PBMCs, taken roughly 5 days after the first yellow fever vaccination. The receptors come from a man aged 18 to 30 who received the YFV17D yellow fever vaccine. Both conserved end residues are part of each CDR3. A D gene is named only where the DNA matches it firmly. Not all rows give a size; the values are once, few, many and, for expanded clones, a class.

>TRBV19|few|TRBJ1-1|NA
CASKEQGVTEAFF
TGTGCCAGTAAAGAACAGGGCGTCACTGAAGCTTTCTTT
>TRBV7-9|few|TRBJ1-4|TRBD1
CASSLKTGGGDEKLFF
TGTGCCAGCAGCTTAAAAACTGGAGGGGGCGATGAAAAACTGTTTTTT
>TRBV5-4|NA|TRBJ2-3|TRBD2
CASSPTSGDITDTQYF
TGTGCCAGCAGCCCGACTAGCGGGGACATCACAGATACGCAGTATTTT
>TRBV4-2|NA|TRBJ2-7|NA
CASSQGSGPHYEQYF
TGTGCCAGCAGCCAAGGGTCAGGGCCTCACTACGAGCAGTACTTC
>TRBV4-1|NA|TRBJ2-1|TRBD2
CASSRAGGFNEQFF
TGCGCCAGCAGCCGGGCGGGGGGTTTCAATGAGCAGTTCTTC
>TRBV12-3/TRBV12-4|NA|TRBJ2-2|NA
CASRGLGELFF
TGTGCCAGCCGGGGTCTCGGGGAGCTGTTTTTT
>TRBV20-1|few|TRBJ2-1|TRBD2
CSAPGLAGSEQFF
TGCAGTGCTCCAGGACTAGCGGGGAGTGAGCAGTTCTTC
>TRBV7-9|few|TRBJ1-4|NA
CASSHGVEKLFF
TGTGCCAGCAGCCATGGGGTGGAAAAACTGTTTTTT
>TRBV11-2|NA|TRBJ1-1|NA
CASSQTGLGEAFF
TGTGCCAGCAGCCAAACCGGTTTGGGTGAAGCTTTCTTT
>TRBV7-9|few|TRBJ2-3|NA
CASSLALGITDTQYF
TGTGCCAGCAGCTTAGCGCTGGGGATCACAGATACGCAGTATTTT
>TRBV5-5|NA|TRBJ2-7|TRBD2
CASSLLRTSPEQYF
TGTGCCAGCAGCTTGTTGAGGACTAGCCCCGAGCAGTACTTC
>TRBV7-9|few|TRBJ2-4|NA
CASSEPRGWAKNIQYF
TGTGCCAGCAGCGAACCCAGGGGATGGGCCAAAAACATTCAGTACTTC
>TRBV6-6|many|TRBJ2-3|NA
CASSYTSGGQRLTDTQYF
TGTGCCAGCAGTTATACCTCCGGAGGACAGCGTCTCACAGATACGCAGTATTTT
>TRBV6-5|few|TRBJ1-1|NA
CASSEWGEAFF
TGTGCCAGCAGTGAGTGGGGTGAAGCTTTCTTT
>TRBV25-1|NA|TRBJ2-1|NA
CASSEPAPSHNEQFF
TGTGCCAGCAGTGAACCAGCCCCATCACACAATGAGCAGTTCTTC
>TRBV4-1|few|TRBJ2-6|NA
CASSQDQGLSGANVLTF
TGCGCCAGCAGCCAAGATCAGGGGCTCTCTGGGGCCAACGTCCTGACTTTC
>TRBV4-2|NA|TRBJ2-5|NA
CASSQELVGRETQYF
TGTGCCAGCAGCCAAGAATTGGTCGGAAGGGAGACCCAGTACTTC
>TRBV5-1|many|TRBJ2-2|NA
CASSLEAGNTGELFF
TGCGCCAGCAGCTTGGAGGCTGGGAACACCGGGGAGCTGTTTTTT
>TRBV6-2/TRBV6-3|NA|TRBJ1-2|NA
CASSIQGRSGYTF
TGTGCCAGCAGTATACAAGGCCGCTCCGGCTACACCTTC
>TRBV7-9|few|TRBJ2-3|TRBD2
CASSWTSLDTQYF
TGTGCCAGCAGCTGGACTAGCCTAGATACGCAGTATTTT
>TRBV7-7|NA|TRBJ2-5|TRBD1
CASSSTRGLGETQYF
TGTGCTAGCAGCTCCACGAGGGGGCTGGGGGAGACCCAGTACTTC
>TRBV6-4|few|TRBJ2-1|NA
CASSDYDGNEQFF
TGTGCCAGCAGTGACTACGACGGCAATGAGCAGTTCTTC
>TRBV12-3/TRBV12-4|many|TRBJ2-1|NA
CASSRVGNEQFF
TGTGCCAGCAGCCGAGTAGGGAATGAGCAGTTCTTC
>TRBV27|few|TRBJ2-3|NA
CASSYGRQANTQYF
TGTGCCAGCAGCTATGGGAGGCAGGCCAATACGCAGTATTTT
>TRBV20-1|NA|TRBJ2-4|NA
CSASQDYLAKNIQYF
TGCAGTGCTTCACAGGACTATCTAGCCAAAAACATTCAGTACTTC
>TRBV20-1|few|TRBJ2-5|TRBD2
CSARAGLAGRETQYF
TGCAGTGCTAGAGCGGGACTAGCGGGGCGAGAGACCCAGTACTTC
>TRBV5-1|NA|TRBJ1-6|NA
CASSFSSIDSPLHF
TGCGCCAGCAGCTTTTCGTCGATCGATTCACCCCTCCACTTT
>TRBV5-1|few|TRBJ2-1|TRBD2
CASSPEREESYNEQFF
TGCGCCAGCAGCCCGGAACGGGAGGAATCCTACAATGAGCAGTTCTTC
>TRBV27|few|TRBJ2-5|TRBD1
CASSPGGVLQETQYF
TGTGCCAGCAGTCCAGGGGGAGTACTCCAAGAGACCCAGTACTTC
>TRBV30|NA|TRBJ1-1|NA
CAWSNRLLAFF
TGTGCCTGGAGTAACCGGCTTTTGGCTTTCTTT
>TRBV5-1|NA|TRBJ1-4|TRBD1
CASTFQGQGYEKQFF
TGCGCCAGCACCTTCCAGGGACAGGGGTATGAAAAACAGTTTTTT
>TRBV4-3|many|TRBJ2-3|NA
CASSQDREATDTQYF
TGCGCCAGCAGCCAAGATCGAGAAGCCACAGATACGCAGTATTTT
>TRBV12-3/TRBV12-4|NA|TRBJ2-1|NA
CASRPTNSNEQFF
TGTGCCAGCAGGCCCACCAACAGCAATGAGCAGTTCTTC
>TRBV12-3/TRBV12-4|NA|TRBJ2-3|TRBD2
CASTSTSGGAGTQYF
TGTGCCAGCACCTCTACTAGCGGGGGGGCTGGTACGCAGTATTTT
>TRBV5-4|NA|TRBJ1-2|NA
CASSSSDSPTF
TGTGCCAGCAGCTCGTCGGACAGCCCCACCTTC
>TRBV6-1|few|TRBJ2-5|TRBD1
CASTPRRTGGRETQYF
TGTGCCAGCACCCCACGGAGGACAGGGGGCAGAGAGACCCAGTACTTC
>TRBV12-3/TRBV12-4|NA|TRBJ1-5|NA
CASSLSVWGSEPQHF
TGTGCCAGCAGTCTCAGCGTTTGGGGAAGTGAGCCCCAGCATTTT
>TRBV7-2|NA|TRBJ1-4|NA
CASSLRTPGTNEKLFF
TGTGCCAGCAGCCTAAGGACCCCGGGGACTAATGAAAAACTGTTTTTT
>TRBV2|few|TRBJ2-2|NA
CASSEGASVNTGELFF
TGTGCCAGCAGTGAGGGGGCTAGCGTGAACACCGGGGAGCTGTTTTTT
>TRBV24-1|few|TRBJ2-1|NA
CATSRGRGVKEQFF
TGTGCCACCAGCCGGGGAAGGGGGGTTAAAGAGCAGTTCTTC
>TRBV29-1|NA|TRBJ1-2|TRBD1
CSARTGGGYTF
TGCAGCGCCAGAACAGGGGGTGGCTACACCTTC
>TRBV9|once|TRBJ2-2|TRBD1
CASSVGSGTGVNTGELFF
TGTGCCAGCAGCGTAGGAAGTGGGACAGGGGTGAACACCGGGGAGCTGTTTTTT
>TRBV7-2|NA|TRBJ2-1|NA
CASSRVDPLYEQFF
TGTGCCAGCAGCCGAGTCGACCCCCTGTATGAGCAGTTCTTC
>TRBV7-9|NA|TRBJ2-5|NA
CASSSGAVAQYF
TGTGCCAGCAGCTCGGGGGCAGTGGCCCAGTACTTC
>TRBV29-1|NA|TRBJ1-2|NA
CSVRDYYGYTF
TGCAGCGTTCGCGATTACTATGGCTACACCTTC
>TRBV29-1|NA|TRBJ1-5|NA
CSVGQDSNQPQHF
TGCAGCGTTGGGCAGGATAGCAATCAGCCCCAGCATTTT
>TRBV10-3|NA|TRBJ1-5|NA
CAISEWTDQPQHF
TGTGCCATCAGTGAGTGGACGGATCAGCCCCAGCATTTT
>TRBV10-3|NA|TRBJ2-3|NA
CAISVSEYTDTQYF
TGTGCCATCAGTGTCTCAGAGTACACAGATACGCAGTATTTT
>TRBV10-1|NA|TRBJ2-1|TRBD2
CASSDQLAGVSMNEQFF
TGCGCCAGCAGTGATCAACTAGCGGGGGTCTCGATGAATGAGCAGTTCTTC